Listed here are 4 T cell receptor beta chains from one sample, sequenced in a study of blood T cell repertoires in COVID-19. Data came from immunoSEQ multiplex PCR; TCRdb stores just in-frame clones and leaves some out. The data contain 85,000 to 110,000 clones, more than 80% of them singletons. Sequencing was performed on peripheral blood. The source of these receptors is a woman aged 60 to 75 with acute or convalescent COVID-19.

The V gene is TRBV21-1, the J gene TRBJ1-5. TRBV21-1 is a pseudogene segment. There are 20 residues in the CDR3. The CDR3, as DNA: TGTGCCAGCAGCAAATCGTCGGGGCCGGGAGAAGTCTATAGCAATCAGCCCCAGCATTTT. Translating gives CASSKSSGPGEVYSNQPQHF.

The rearrangement links TRBV18 to TRBJ2-1, with 12 bases fitting TRBD2. The CDR3 has 16 amino acids. Germline CDR1 and CDR2: KGHSH and LQKENI. V was pared by 3 bases and J by 5 bases, with 5 bases of the junction left unmatched. In DNA, the CDR3 is TGTGCCAGCTCACCGACGCGACTAGCGGGGGACAATGAGCAGTTCTTC. Its protein product is CASSPTRLAGDNEQFF.

The chain carries TRBV2 and TRBJ1-2; 7 bases line up with TRBD1. V trimming: 8 bases; J trimming: 2 bases; junction bases outside the gene matches: 5. The CDR3 is 13 amino acids. CDR1 is SNHLY, CDR2 FYNNEI, per germline. CDR3 nucleotides: TGTGCCAGCGGCCGGGGACAGAACTATGGCTACACCTTC. Protein product: CASGRGQNYGYTF.

The chain recombines TRBV5-1 with TRBJ1-2; perhaps TRBD1 as D (6 bases). V was cut by 0 bases and J by 3 bases, with 15 bases left in between. Germline-derived CDR1 and CDR2 are SGHRS and YFSETQ. The CDR3 runs 16 residues. CDR3 region: CASSLETGRGDYGYTF. In DNA, the CDR3 is TGCGCCAGCAGCTTGGAGACAGGAAGAGGCGACTATGGCTACACCTTC.